A selection of T cell receptor beta chains follows, all from one sample in a study of a mutant IDH1 vaccine in newly diagnosed glioma. These receptors' antigens are unknown. The method was immunoSEQ multiplex PCR; TCRdb's version includes in-frame clones alone and lacks a portion of them. This sample has around 40,000 clones; about 80% occur once, and the top ten carry more than 4.5%. The material was PBMCs, obtained from a glioma patient whose treatment included an IDH1 peptide vaccine. The receptors originated from a man over 45 with glioma. CDR3s include the opening cysteine and the closing phenylalanine or tryptophan. D genes are given only for firm matches. Clone size is shown for a subset of rows, as once, few, many or a class of expanded clone.

TRBJ2-3,TRBV7-2,once,TRBD2,CASRMGGSTDTQYF,TGTGCCAGCAGGATGGGAGGGAGCACAGATACGCAGTATTTT
TRBJ1-2,TRBV19,few,-,CASSIKGRYGYTF,TGTGCCAGTAGTATAAAAGGGAGATATGGCTACACCTTC
TRBJ1-5,TRBV7-2,-,-,CASSISGQGSQPQHF,TGTGCCAGCAGCATCTCCGGTCAGGGAAGTCAGCCCCAGCATTTT
TRBJ1-6,TRBV14,-,-,CASRLLRNSPLHF,TGTGCCAGCAGGCTACTCCGCAATTCACCCCTCCACTTT
TRBJ2-6,TRBV10-1,-,-,CASSERGANVLTF,TGCGCCAGCAGTGAGAGGGGGGCCAACGTCCTGACTTTC
TRBJ2-7,TRBV7-2,-,-,CASSAYWGEQYF,TGTGCCAGCAGCGCCTATTGGGGCGAGCAGTACTTC
TRBJ1-2,TRBV6-6,-,-,CASDREGNYGYTF,TGTGCGAGCGATAGGGAGGGGAACTATGGCTACACCTTC
TRBJ1-1,TRBV10-1,-,-,CASSDKGNTEAFF,TGCGCCAGCAGTGATAAGGGGAACACTGAAGCTTTCTTT
TRBJ2-1,TRBV10-3,-,TRBD2,CAIGVAGGQLGDEQFF,TGTGCCATCGGAGTAGCGGGGGGCCAACTCGGGGATGAGCAGTTCTTC
TRBJ2-3,TRBV7-9,-,-,CASSWWADTQYF,TGTGCCAGCAGTTGGTGGGCAGATACGCAGTATTTT
TRBJ1-1,TRBV9,-,-,CASSVDLQGEAFF,TGTGCCAGCAGCGTAGATTTACAGGGTGAAGCTTTCTTT
TRBJ1-4,TRBV19,once,TRBD1,CASSPQGTNEKLFF,TGTGCCAGTAGCCCACAGGGGACAAATGAAAAACTGTTTTTT
TRBJ1-3,TRBV4-3,-,-,CASSQDGGSGNTIYF,TGCGCCAGCAGCCAAGATGGAGGGTCTGGAAACACCATATATTTT
TRBJ2-1,TRBV4-2,-,-,CASSQDGGLREQFF,TGTGCCAGCAGCCAAGATGGTGGGTTACGTGAGCAGTTCTTC
TRBJ2-1,TRBV5-1,-,-,CASSLVSDPNEQFF,TGCGCCAGCAGCTTGGTATCAGACCCCAATGAGCAGTTCTTC
TRBJ2-5,TRBV12-5,-,-,CASGHTDEETQYF,TGTGCTAGTGGTCACACGGACGAGGAGACCCAGTACTTC
TRBJ2-5,TRBV6-5,-,-,CASSYGRGWAETQYF,TGTGCCAGCAGTTACGGTCGGGGGTGGGCTGAGACCCAGTACTTC
TRBJ1-1,TRBV2,-,-,CASSRGENTEAFF,TGTGCCAGCAGTCGAGGGGAAAACACTGAAGCTTTCTTT
TRBJ2-6,TRBV7-2,once,-,CASSLAGVGSGANVLTF,TGTGCCAGCAGCTTAGCAGGGGTGGGCTCTGGGGCCAACGTCCTGACTTTC
TRBJ2-7,TRBV30,once,-,CAYLLLGYEQYF,TGTGCCTACCTACTCCTGGGCTACGAGCAGTACTTC
TRBJ2-7,TRBV28,-,-,CASGSWTATYEQYF,TGTGCCAGCGGTTCCTGGACGGCTACCTACGAGCAGTACTTC
TRBJ1-2,TRBV20-1,-,-,CSAPRGGGYTF,TGCAGTGCTCCCAGGGGTGGAGGCTACACCTTC
TRBJ2-7,TRBV4-1,-,-,CASSQGLWGEQYF,TGCGCCAGCAGCCAAGGGTTATGGGGGGAGCAGTACTTC
TRBJ2-3,TRBV29-1,few,-,CSVRQNTQYF,TGCAGCGTTAGGCAAAATACGCAGTATTTT
TRBJ2-2,TRBV21-1,-,-,CAGEGPPNTGELFF,TGTGCCGGGGAGGGTCCCCCGAACACCGGGGAGCTGTTTTTT
TRBJ1-1,TRBV27,-,TRBD1,CASSFKRTGPNTEAFF,TGTGCCAGCAGTTTCAAGCGGACAGGGCCGAACACTGAAGCTTTCTTT
TRBJ2-1,TRBV19,few,TRBD1,CASSMTGREGIEQFF,TGTGCCAGTAGTATGACAGGGAGAGAGGGGATTGAGCAGTTCTTC
TRBJ2-7,TRBV4-2,-,TRBD1,CASSLGQGESYEQYF,TGTGCCAGCAGCCTCGGACAGGGGGAGTCCTACGAGCAGTACTTC
TRBJ1-3,TRBV27,few,-,CASSFRGGTGNTIYF,TGTGCCAGCAGTTTCCGAGGGGGGACTGGAAACACCATATATTTT
TRBJ2-7,TRBV7-9,-,TRBD1,CASGDRGLSGDEQYF,TGTGCCAGCGGTGACAGGGGGCTATCGGGGGACGAGCAGTACTTC
TRBJ1-4,TRBV11-2,-,-,CASSLGGGDEKLFF,TGTGCCAGCAGCTTAGGGGGAGGCGATGAAAAACTGTTTTTT
TRBJ2-7,TRBV14,-,TRBD2,CASSQGLAGPSYEQYF,TGTGCCAGCAGCCAGGGTCTAGCGGGGCCCTCCTACGAGCAGTACTTC
TRBJ1-1,TRBV9,-,TRBD1,CASSGNRGDTEAFF,TGTGCCAGCAGCGGAAACAGGGGAGACACTGAAGCTTTCTTT
TRBJ2-1,TRBV7-3,-,TRBD1,CASSPRAGQEFNEQFF,TGTGCCAGCAGCCCCAGGGCGGGACAGGAATTTAATGAGCAGTTCTTC
TRBJ1-1,TRBV10-3,few,-,CAIVSAANTEAFF,TGTGCCATCGTCTCGGCGGCGAACACTGAAGCTTTCTTT
TRBJ2-5,TRBV2,-,-,CASGFQGQETQYF,TGTGCCAGCGGCTTCCAGGGGCAAGAGACCCAGTACTTC
TRBJ1-1,TRBV5-1,-,-,CASSWGARLEAFF,TGCGCCAGCAGCTGGGGGGCGAGACTTGAAGCTTTCTTT
TRBJ2-1,TRBV6-1,-,TRBD1,CASSELGQVYNEQFF,TGTGCCAGCAGTGAACTTGGACAGGTATACAATGAGCAGTTCTTC
TRBJ1-1,TRBV9,-,-,CASSVAGGSNTEAFF,TGTGCCAGCAGCGTAGCGGGGGGGTCCAACACTGAAGCTTTCTTT
TRBJ2-1,TRBV7-6,-,-,CASSPRTVNEQFF,TGTGCCAGCAGCCCCCGGACAGTCAATGAGCAGTTCTTC
TRBJ1-3,TRBV9,few,-,CASSPRGGPGNTIYF,TGTGCCAGCAGCCCGCGCGGGGGGCCTGGAAACACCATATATTTT
TRBJ1-6,TRBV30,-,TRBD1,CAWSPGTGNSPLHF,TGTGCCTGGAGTCCCGGGACAGGGAATTCACCCCTCCACTTT
TRBJ2-7,TRBV11-2,-,TRBD1,CASSGQGPYEQYF,TGTGCCAGCAGCGGACAGGGACCCTACGAGCAGTACTTC
TRBJ2-1,TRBV30,-,-,CAWRGTLYNEQFF,TGTGCCTGGAGAGGGACACTCTACAATGAGCAGTTCTTC
TRBJ2-5,TRBV9,-,TRBD1,CASSRRGQGGETQYF,TGTGCCAGCAGCAGGCGTGGACAGGGTGGAGAGACCCAGTACTTC
TRBJ1-1,TRBV18,-,-,CASSPGSAEAFF,TGTGCCAGCTCACCTGGCAGCGCTGAAGCTTTCTTT
TRBJ1-2,TRBV6-5,-,TRBD1,CASSDRADLYGYTF,TGTGCCAGCAGCGACAGGGCGGATCTCTATGGCTACACCTTC
TRBJ1-1,TRBV5-1,-,TRBD1,CASSLRDRWEAFF,TGCGCCAGCAGCTTAAGGGACAGATGGGAAGCTTTCTTT
TRBJ1-5,TRBV2,-,-,CARSGRAHNQPQHF,TGTGCCAGGTCGGGGAGGGCCCACAATCAGCCCCAGCATTTT
TRBJ1-1,TRBV21-1,few,-,CASSRTGGRPGAFF,TGTGCCAGCAGCAGGACAGGGGGCCGTCCCGGAGCTTTCTTT
TRBJ1-3,TRBV27,once,-,CASSTDNGNTIYF,TGTGCCAGCAGCACGGACAATGGAAACACCATATATTTT
TRBJ2-3,TRBV30,-,-,CACARGNTQYF,TGTGCCTGTGCAAGGGGAAATACGCAGTATTTT
TRBJ2-1,TRBV7-2,-,-,CASSTGTPYNEQFF,TGTGCCAGCAGCACGGGAACCCCCTACAATGAGCAGTTCTTC
TRBJ2-7,TRBV5-6,-,-,CASSLVRAGGDFYEQYF,TGTGCCAGCAGCTTGGTCCGGGCAGGGGGGGATTTCTACGAGCAGTACTTC
TRBJ1-4,TRBV7-8,-,-,CASSPRGFAGEKLFF,TGTGCCAGCAGCCCAAGGGGATTTGCGGGTGAAAAACTGTTTTTT
TRBJ1-2,TRBV29-1,-,-,CSVGGGGNYGYTF,TGCAGCGTTGGAGGGGGAGGGAACTATGGCTACACCTTC
TRBJ1-5,TRBV6-9,-,TRBD1,CASGRQDRSGQGGNQPQHF,TGTGCCAGCGGCCGCCAGGACCGTTCGGGACAGGGGGGCAATCAGCCCCAGCATTTT
TRBJ1-1,TRBV4-1,few,-,CASSQVGNMNTEAFF,TGCGCCAGCAGCCAAGTAGGGAACATGAACACTGAAGCTTTCTTT
TRBJ2-2,TRBV9,-,-,CASSVRNGELFF,TGTGCCAGCAGCGTTCGGAACGGGGAGCTGTTTTTT